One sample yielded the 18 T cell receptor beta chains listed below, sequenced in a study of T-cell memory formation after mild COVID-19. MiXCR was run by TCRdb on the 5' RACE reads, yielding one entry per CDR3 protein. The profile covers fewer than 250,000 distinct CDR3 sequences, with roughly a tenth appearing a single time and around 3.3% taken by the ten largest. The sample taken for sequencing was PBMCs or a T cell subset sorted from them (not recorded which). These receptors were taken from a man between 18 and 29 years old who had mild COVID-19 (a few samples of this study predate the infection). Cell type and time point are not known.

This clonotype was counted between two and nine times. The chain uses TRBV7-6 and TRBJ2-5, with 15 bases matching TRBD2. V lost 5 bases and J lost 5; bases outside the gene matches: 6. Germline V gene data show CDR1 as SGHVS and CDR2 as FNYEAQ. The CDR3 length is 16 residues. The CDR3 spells CASSIPGTSGGETQYF. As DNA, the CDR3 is TGTGCCAGCAGCATACCCGGGACTAGCGGGGGGGAGACCCAGTACTTC.

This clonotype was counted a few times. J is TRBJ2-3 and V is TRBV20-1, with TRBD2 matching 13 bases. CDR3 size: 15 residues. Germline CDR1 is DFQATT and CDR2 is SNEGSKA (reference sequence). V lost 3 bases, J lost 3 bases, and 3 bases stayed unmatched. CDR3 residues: CSASWTSGGTDTQYF. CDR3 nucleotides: TGCAGTGCTAGCTGGACTAGCGGGGGAACAGATACGCAGTATTTT.

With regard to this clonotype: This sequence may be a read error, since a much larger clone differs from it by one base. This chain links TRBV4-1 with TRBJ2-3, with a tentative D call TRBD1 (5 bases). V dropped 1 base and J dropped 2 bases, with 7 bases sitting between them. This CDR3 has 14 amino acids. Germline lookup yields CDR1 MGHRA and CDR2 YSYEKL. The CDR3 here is CASSQGQSTDTQYF. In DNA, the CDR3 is TGCGCCAGCAGCCAAGGACAGTCCACAGATACGCAGTATTTT.

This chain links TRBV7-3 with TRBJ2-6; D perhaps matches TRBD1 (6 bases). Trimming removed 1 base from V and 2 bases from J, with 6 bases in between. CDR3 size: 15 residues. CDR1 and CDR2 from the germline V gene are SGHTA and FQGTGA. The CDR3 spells CASSLNRAGANVLTF. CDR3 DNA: TGTGCCAGCAGCTTAAACAGGGCTGGGGCCAACGTCCTGACTTTC.

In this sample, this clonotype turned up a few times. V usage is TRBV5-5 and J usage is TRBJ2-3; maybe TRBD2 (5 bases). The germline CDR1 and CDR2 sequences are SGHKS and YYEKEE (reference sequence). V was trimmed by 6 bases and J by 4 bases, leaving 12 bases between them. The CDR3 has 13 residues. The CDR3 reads CASIRGVADTQYF. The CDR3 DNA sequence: TGTGCCAGCATTCGGGGAGTCGCAGATACGCAGTATTTT.

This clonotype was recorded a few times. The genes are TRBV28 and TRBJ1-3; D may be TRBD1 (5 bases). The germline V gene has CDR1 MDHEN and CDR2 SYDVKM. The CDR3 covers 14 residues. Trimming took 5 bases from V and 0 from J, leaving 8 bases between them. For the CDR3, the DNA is TGTGCCAGCAGTAAACAGGTCTCTGGAAACACCATATATTTT. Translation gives CASSKQVSGNTIYF.

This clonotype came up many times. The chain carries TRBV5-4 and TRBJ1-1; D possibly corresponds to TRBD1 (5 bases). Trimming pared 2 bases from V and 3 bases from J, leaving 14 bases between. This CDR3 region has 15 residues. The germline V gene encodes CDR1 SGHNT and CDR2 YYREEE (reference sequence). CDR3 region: CASSFKSGGDTEAFF. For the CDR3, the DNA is TGTGCCAGCAGCTTCAAATCGGGGGGGGACACTGAAGCTTTCTTT.

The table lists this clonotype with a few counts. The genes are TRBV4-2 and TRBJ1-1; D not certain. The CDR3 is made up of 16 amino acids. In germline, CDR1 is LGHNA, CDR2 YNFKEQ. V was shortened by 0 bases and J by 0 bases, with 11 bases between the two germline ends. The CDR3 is CASSQDWPGMNTEAFF. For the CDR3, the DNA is TGTGCCAGCAGCCAAGATTGGCCGGGGATGAACACTGAAGCTTTCTTT.

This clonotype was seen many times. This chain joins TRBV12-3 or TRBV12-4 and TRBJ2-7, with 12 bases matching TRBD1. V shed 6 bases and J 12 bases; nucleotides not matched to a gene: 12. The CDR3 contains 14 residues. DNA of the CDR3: TGTGCCAGCAGCCCGACCGGGACAGGGGGCTCCGGGTACTTC. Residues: CASSPTGTGGSGYF.

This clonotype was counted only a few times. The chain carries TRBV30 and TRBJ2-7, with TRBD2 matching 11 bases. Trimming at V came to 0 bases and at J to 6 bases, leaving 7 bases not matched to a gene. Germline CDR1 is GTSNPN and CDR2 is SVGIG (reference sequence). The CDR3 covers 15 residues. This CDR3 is CAWSVVASGRREQYF. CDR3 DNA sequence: TGTGCCTGGAGTGTCGTGGCTAGCGGGAGGCGCGAGCAGTACTTC.

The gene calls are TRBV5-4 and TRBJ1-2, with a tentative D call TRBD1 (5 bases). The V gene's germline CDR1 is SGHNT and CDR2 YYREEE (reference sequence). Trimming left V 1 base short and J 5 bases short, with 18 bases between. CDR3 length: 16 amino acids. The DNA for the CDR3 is TGTGCCAGCAGCTTGTACGTCGGGGCGAGTACTTATGGCTACACCTTC. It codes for CASSLYVGASTYGYTF.

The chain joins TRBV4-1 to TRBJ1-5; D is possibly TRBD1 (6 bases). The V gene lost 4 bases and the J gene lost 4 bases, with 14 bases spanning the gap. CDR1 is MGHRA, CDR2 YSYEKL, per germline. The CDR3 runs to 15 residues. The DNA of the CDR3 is TGCGCCAGCAGCCTGCCGGACAGCGCTAATCAGCCCCAGCATTTT. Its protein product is CASSLPDSANQPQHF.

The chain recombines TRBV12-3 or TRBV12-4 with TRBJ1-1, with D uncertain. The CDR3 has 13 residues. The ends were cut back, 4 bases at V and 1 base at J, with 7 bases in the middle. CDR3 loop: CASSSQWNTEAFF. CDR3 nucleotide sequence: TGTGCCAGCAGTTCCCAATGGAACACTGAAGCTTTCTTT.

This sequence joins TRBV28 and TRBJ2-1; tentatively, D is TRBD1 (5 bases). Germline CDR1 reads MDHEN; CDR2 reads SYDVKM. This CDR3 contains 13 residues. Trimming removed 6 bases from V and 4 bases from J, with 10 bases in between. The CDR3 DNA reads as TGTGCCAGCAGAGGGGATATTTACAATGAGCAGTTCTTC. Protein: CASRGDIYNEQFF.

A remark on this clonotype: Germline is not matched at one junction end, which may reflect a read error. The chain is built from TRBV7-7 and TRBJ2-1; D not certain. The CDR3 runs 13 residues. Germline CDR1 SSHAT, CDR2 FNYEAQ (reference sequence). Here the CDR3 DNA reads TGTGCTAGCAGTTTAGACACCTACAATGAGCAGTTCTTC. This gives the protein CASSLDTYNEQFF.

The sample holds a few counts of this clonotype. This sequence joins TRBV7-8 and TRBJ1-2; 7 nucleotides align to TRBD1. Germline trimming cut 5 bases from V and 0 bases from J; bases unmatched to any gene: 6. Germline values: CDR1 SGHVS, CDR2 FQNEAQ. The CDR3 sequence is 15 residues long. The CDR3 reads CASSIQGISNYGYTF. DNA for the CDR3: TGTGCCAGCAGCATACAGGGGATCTCTAACTATGGCTACACCTTC. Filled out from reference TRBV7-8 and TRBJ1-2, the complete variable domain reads GAGVSQSPRYKVAKRGQDVALRCDPISGHVSLFWYQQALGQGPEFLTYFQNEAQLDKSGLPSDRFFAERPEGSVSTLKIQRTQQEDSAVYLCASSIQGISNYGYTFGSGTRLTVV.

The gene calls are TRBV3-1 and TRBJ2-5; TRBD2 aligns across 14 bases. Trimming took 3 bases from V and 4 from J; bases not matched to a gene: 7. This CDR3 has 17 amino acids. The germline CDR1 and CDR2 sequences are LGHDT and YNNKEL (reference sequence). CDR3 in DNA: TGTGCCAGCAGCCACCTCGCCGGGACTAGCGGGGGAGAGACCCAGTACTTC. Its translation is CASSHLAGTSGGETQYF.

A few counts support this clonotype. CDR3 protein: CASSEPGGPNTGELFF. The CDR3 DNA sequence: TGTGCCAGCAGCGAACCGGGGGGGCCGAACACCGGGGAGCTGTTTTTT. The V and J genes are TRBV10-3 and TRBJ2-2, with 8 bases that match TRBD2. Germline CDR1 and CDR2: ENHRY and SYGVKD. The V gene end was trimmed by 10 bases and the J gene end by 0 bases; junction bases not matched to a gene: 10. The CDR3 consists of 16 residues.